The clone carrying this T cell receptor (beta chain) has only a few counts. Its matching antigen is unknown. This specimen belongs to a study of T cells after yellow fever vaccination. Findings and limits, study-wide: Some clonotypes were seen in both the CD4 and the CD8 compartments. These made up a small share and likely arose from convergent recombination. Abundant clonotypes (contaminants from the bulk population) could be present in FACS-sorted repertoires. Detected again after the booster were most primary-vaccination clones, at almost 97% CD4 and about 89% CD8.

There are 13 residues in the CDR3. Looked up from germline, CDR1 is SNHLY and CDR2 is FYNNEI. Trimming took off 4 bases at V and 4 bases at J, with 10 bases between the two ends. Template switching by 5'RACE produced TCR cDNA, adding a universal primer site and UMIs. TCRdb analysed the 5' RACE reads with MiXCR anew, one entry per CDR3 protein. The sample has around 500,000 distinct CDR3 sequences; 20% to 25% are singletons. The clonotype was recovered from a man younger than 35 who received the YFV17D yellow fever vaccine. The chain is built from TRBV2 and TRBJ1-2; D is undetermined. The sequenced sample was PBMCs, obtained approximately 20 days after the first yellow fever vaccination. The CDR3 loop is CASSARVAYGYTF. The CDR3 coding sequence is TGTGCCAGCAGTGCTAGGGTGGCCTATGGCTACACCTTC.